This T cell receptor beta chain was sequenced in a study of OX40 agonist ivuxolimab in advanced cancers. Study as a whole: Ivuxolimab, which patients received intravenously every 2 weeks, was dosed at 0.01 to 10 mg/kg. There were three patients with partial responses, one having hepatocellular carcinoma and two cutaneous melanoma. Study findings and constraints: Both blood CD4+ and CD8+ T cells showed clonal growth by week 6 at 0.1 to 3.0 mg/kg. More expanded clones were found, on average, in CD8+ than in CD4+ T cells.

On this clone itself: Its specificity is not known.

The table came from immunoSEQ multiplex PCR; TCRdb's copy has only in-frame clones and leaves some out. The sample lists 20,000 or so clones, 84% occurring once. Germline CDR1 and CDR2: MDHEN and SYDVKM. The CDR3 extends over 13 amino acids. V lost 6 bases to trimming and J lost 5 bases, with 10 bases between them. Sequencing was performed on CD4+ or CD8+ T cells sorted from blood, taken in a trial of the OX40 agonist ivuxolimab. V usage is TRBV28 and J usage is TRBJ1-4, with D possibly matching TRBD1 (5 bases). This receptor was taken from an adult with an advanced solid tumor such as melanoma, head and neck, liver or kidney cancer. The DNA for the CDR3 is TGTGCCAGCAGCCGGGACTCCAATGAAAAACTGTTTTTT. Translating it yields CASSRDSNEKLFF.